This record concerns one T cell receptor (beta chain) sequence. The sample originates from a study of T-cell memory formation after mild COVID-19. On the study more broadly: Largely, the TCR clusters proved donor specific.

The CDR3 length is 15 residues. Trimming removed 1 base from V and 0 bases from J, with 8 bases in between. Germline V gene data show CDR1 as SGDLS and CDR2 as YYNGEE. Libraries for TCRalpha and TCRbeta carried sample barcodes and unique molecular identifiers via 5'RACE. TCRdb reanalysed the 5' RACE reads using MiXCR and keeps one entry per CDR3 protein. The sample lists 150,000 to 200,000 distinct CDR3 sequences, about 20% seen once, with 23% in the top ten. The V gene is TRBV9, the J gene TRBJ2-4; D ambiguous. The specimen sequenced was PBMCs or a T cell subset sorted from them (not recorded which). The source of this sequence is an adult woman who had mild COVID-19 (a few samples of this study predate the infection). Cell type and time point are not known. CDR3 protein: CASSVSGVAKNIQYF. CDR3 bases: TGTGCCAGCAGCGTATCTGGAGTAGCCAAAAACATTCAGTACTTC.